This T cell receptor beta chain stems from a study of blood T cell repertoires in COVID-19. Clones were sequenced by immunoSEQ multiplex PCR, and TCRdb holds only the in-frame ones, with some missing. This sample has some 80,000 clones, with 86% found just once. For this clone: Other DNA sequences in this specimen translate into the identical CDR3.

The sample was peripheral blood. The sequence was collected from a human donor in a cohort sampled during active COVID-19.

As DNA, the CDR3 is TGTGCCAGCAGTTTAGTGGGCCAGGGGGCGTACGAGCAGTACTTC. Protein: CASSLVGQGAYEQYF. The chain joins TRBV28 to TRBJ2-7; 8 bases align to TRBD1. V lost 2 bases and J lost 4; bases outside the gene matches: 7. Per germline, CDR1 MDHEN and CDR2 SYDVKM. The length of the CDR3 is 15 residues.